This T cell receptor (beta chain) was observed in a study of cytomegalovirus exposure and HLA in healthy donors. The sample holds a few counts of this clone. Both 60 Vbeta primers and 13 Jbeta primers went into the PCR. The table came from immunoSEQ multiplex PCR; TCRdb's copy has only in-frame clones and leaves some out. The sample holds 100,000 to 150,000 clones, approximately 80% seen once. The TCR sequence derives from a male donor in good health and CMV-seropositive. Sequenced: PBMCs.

CDR3 sequence: CASSPERVRVNEQFF. Written as DNA, the CDR3 is TGTGCCAGCAGCCCCGAGAGGGTAAGGGTCAATGAGCAGTTCTTC. The rearrangement joins TRBV7-3 to TRBJ2-1; TRBD2 might be the D (5 bases). V lost 5 bases, J lost 6 bases, and 17 bases lay in between. The CDR3 has 15 residues. Germline values: CDR1 SGHTA, CDR2 FQGTGA.